This T cell receptor beta chain was profiled in a study of liver allograft versus peripheral blood T cells. Overall study: Recipients' peripheral blood T cell receptor repertoires were compared with those in transplanted livers.

TCRdb reprocessed the reads via MiXCR and lists one record per CDR3 protein. Here the sample spans approximately 16,000 distinct CDR3 sequences, under 25% being singletons. This CDR3 is 14 amino acids long. The germline gives CDR1 MNHEY, CDR2 SVGEGT. On this clonotype: This may arise from a read error, as a much more abundant clone is one base away.

The chain couples TRBV6-2 or TRBV6-3 to TRBJ2-1, with 7 nucleotides matching TRBD2. The sequence derives from a human patient who had a liver transplant. Some T cells may trace back to the graft donor. The chain's CDR3 is CGSLEAGRNNEQFF. CDR3 nucleotide sequence: TGTGGCAGCCTAGAAGCGGGACGGAACAATGAGCAGTTCTTC.